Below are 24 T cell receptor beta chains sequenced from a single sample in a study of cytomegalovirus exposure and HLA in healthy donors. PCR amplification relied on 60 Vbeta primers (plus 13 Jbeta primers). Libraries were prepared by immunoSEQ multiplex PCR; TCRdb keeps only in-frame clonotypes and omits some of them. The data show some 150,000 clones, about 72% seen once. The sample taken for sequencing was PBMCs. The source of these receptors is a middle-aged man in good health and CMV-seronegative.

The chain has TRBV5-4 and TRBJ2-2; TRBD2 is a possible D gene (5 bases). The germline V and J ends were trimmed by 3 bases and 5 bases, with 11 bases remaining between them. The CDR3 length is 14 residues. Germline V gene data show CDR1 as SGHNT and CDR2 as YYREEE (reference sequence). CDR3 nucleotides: TGTGCCAGCAGCTCGGGGTCGTGGACCGGGGAGCTGTTTTTT. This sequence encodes CASSSGSWTGELFF.

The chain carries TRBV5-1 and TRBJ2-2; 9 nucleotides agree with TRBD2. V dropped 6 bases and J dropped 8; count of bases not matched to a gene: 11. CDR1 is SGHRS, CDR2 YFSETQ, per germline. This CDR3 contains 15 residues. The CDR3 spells CASTLGGLAGGELFF. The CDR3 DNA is TGCGCCAGCACTCTTGGGGGACTAGCAGGTGGGGAGCTGTTTTTT.

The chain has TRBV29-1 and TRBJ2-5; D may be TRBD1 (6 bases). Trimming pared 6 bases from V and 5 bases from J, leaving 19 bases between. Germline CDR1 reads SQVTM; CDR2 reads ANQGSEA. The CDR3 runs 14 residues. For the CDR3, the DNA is TGCAGCGTAGTAGCCTCCAGGGGCCGGGAGACCCAGTACTTC. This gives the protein CSVVASRGRETQYF. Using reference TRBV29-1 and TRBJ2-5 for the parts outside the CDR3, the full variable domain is SAVISQKPSRDICQRGTSLTIQCQVDSQVTMMFWYRQQPGQSLTLIATANQGSEATYESGFVIDKFPISRPNLTFSTLTVSNMSPEDSSIYLCSVVASRGRETQYFGPGTRLLVL.

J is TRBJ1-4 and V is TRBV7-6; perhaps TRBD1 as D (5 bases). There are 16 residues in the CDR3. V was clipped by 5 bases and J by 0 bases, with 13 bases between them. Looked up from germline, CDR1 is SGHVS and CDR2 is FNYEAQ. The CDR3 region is CASSLYRQPTNEKLFF. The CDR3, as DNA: TGTGCCAGCAGCCTGTACCGACAGCCAACTAATGAAAAACTGTTTTTT.

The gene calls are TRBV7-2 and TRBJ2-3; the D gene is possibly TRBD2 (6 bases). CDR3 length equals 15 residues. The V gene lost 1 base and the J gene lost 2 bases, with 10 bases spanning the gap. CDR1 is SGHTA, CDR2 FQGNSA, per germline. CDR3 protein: CASSLVGGATDTQYF. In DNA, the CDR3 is TGTGCCAGCAGCTTAGTGGGCGGGGCCACAGATACGCAGTATTTT.

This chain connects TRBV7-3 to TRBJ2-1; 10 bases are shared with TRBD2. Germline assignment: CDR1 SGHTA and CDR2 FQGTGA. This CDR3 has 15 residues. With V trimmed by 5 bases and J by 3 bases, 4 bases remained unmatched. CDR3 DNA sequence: TGTGCCAGCAGCGTAGCGGGGGGAAACTACAATGAGCAGTTCTTC. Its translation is CASSVAGGNYNEQFF.

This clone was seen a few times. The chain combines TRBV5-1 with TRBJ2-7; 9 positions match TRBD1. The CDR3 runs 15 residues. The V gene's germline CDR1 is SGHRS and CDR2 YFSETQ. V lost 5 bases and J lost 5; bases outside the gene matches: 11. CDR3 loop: CASSPPGTGPHEQYF. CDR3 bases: TGCGCCAGCAGTCCTCCCGGGACAGGGCCCCACGAGCAGTACTTC.

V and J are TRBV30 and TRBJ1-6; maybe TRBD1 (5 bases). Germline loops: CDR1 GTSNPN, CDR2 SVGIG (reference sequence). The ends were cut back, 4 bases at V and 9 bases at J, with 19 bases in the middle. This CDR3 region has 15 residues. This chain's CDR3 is CAWISSRKGASPLHF. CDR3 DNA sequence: TGTGCCTGGATCTCGTCGCGCAAAGGGGCTTCACCCCTCCACTTT. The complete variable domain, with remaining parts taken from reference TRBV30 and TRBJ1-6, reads SQTIHQWPATLVQPVGSPLSLECTVEGTSNPNLYWYRQAAGRGLQLLFYSVGIGQISSEVPQNLSASRPQDRQFILSSKKLLLSDSGFYLCAWISSRKGASPLHFGNGTRLTVT.

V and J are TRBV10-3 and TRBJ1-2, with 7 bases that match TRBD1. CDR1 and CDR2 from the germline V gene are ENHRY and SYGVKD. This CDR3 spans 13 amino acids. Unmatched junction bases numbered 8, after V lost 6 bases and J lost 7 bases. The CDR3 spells CAIRSGGISGYTF. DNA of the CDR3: TGTGCCATCAGATCAGGGGGGATCAGTGGCTACACCTTC.

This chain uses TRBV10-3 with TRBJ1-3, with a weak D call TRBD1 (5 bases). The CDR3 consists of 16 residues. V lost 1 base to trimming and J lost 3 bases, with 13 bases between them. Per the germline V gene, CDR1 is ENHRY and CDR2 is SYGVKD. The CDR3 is CAISEFKGKSGNTIYF. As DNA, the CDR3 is TGTGCCATCAGTGAGTTTAAGGGGAAAAGTGGAAACACCATATATTTT.

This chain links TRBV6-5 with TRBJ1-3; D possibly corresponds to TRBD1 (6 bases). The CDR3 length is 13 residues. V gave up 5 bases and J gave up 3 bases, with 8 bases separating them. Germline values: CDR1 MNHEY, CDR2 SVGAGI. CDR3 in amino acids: CASSTGYGNTIYF. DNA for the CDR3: TGTGCCAGCAGTACAGGGTATGGAAACACCATATATTTT.

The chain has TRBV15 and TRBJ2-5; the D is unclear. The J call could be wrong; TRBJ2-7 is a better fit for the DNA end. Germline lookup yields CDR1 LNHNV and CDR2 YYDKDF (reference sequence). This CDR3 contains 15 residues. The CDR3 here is CATSPGRSHPYEQYF. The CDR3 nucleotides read TGTGCCACCAGCCCTGGGCGCTCACACCCCTACGAGCAGTACTTC.

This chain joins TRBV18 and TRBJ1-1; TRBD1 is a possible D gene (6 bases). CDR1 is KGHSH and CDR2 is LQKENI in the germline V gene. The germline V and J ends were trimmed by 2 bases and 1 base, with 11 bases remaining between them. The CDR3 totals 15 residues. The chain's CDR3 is CASSPSRTANTEAFF. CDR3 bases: TGTGCCAGCTCACCATCGAGGACAGCGAACACTGAAGCTTTCTTT. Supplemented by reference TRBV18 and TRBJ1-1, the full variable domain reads NAGVMQNPRHLVRRRGQEARLRCSPMKGHSHVYWYRQLPEEGLKFMVYLQKENIIDESGMPKERFSAEFPKEGPSILRIQQVVRGDSAAYFCASSPSRTANTEAFFGQGTRLTVV.

CDR3 loop: CASSLSARELSYEQYF. For the CDR3, the DNA is TGTGCCAGCTCACTTTCGGCACGGGAGCTATCCTACGAGCAGTACTTC. The genes are TRBV18 and TRBJ2-7; tentative D call: TRBD2 (6 bases). The V end was cut by 4 bases, the J end by 1 base, with 17 bases between. The CDR3 is 16 residues long. CDR1 KGHSH and CDR2 LQKENI come from the germline V gene.

Here the CDR3 reads CASSLELATSYEQYF. The CDR3 nucleotides are TGCGCCAGCAGCTTGGAACTAGCAACTTCCTACGAGCAGTACTTC. V gene TRBV5-1 combines with J gene TRBJ2-7, with D possibly being TRBD2 (6 bases). The CDR3 runs 15 residues. Germline V CDR1 and CDR2: SGHRS, YFSETQ. Trimming took off 0 bases at V and 1 base at J, with 11 bases between the two ends.

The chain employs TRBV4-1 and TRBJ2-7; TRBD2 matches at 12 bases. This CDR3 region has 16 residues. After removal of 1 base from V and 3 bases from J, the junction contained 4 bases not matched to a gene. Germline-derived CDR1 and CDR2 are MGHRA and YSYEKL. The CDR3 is CASSQVLAGGRYEQYF. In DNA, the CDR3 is TGCGCCAGCAGCCAAGTTCTAGCGGGGGGGCGCTACGAGCAGTACTTC.

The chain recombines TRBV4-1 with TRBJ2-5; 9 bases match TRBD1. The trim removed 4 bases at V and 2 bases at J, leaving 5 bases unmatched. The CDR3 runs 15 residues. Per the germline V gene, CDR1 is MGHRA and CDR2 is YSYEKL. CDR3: CASSRDGTGQETQYF. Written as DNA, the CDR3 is TGCGCCAGCAGCCGGGACGGGACAGGGCAAGAGACCCAGTACTTC.

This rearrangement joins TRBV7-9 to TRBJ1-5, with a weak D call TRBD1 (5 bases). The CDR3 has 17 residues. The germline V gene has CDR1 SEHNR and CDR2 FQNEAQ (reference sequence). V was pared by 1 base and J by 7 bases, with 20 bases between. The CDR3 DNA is TGTGCCAGCAGCTTAGATATAGGGGCCGAGTCTACCCAGCCCCAGCATTTT. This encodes CASSLDIGAESTQPQHF.

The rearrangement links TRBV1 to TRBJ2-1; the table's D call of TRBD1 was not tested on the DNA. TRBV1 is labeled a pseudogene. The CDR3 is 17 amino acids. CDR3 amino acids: CTSSQEARVNNYNEQFF. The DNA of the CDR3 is TGCACCAGCAGCCAAGAGGCCAGGGTTAACAACTACAATGAGCAGTTCTTC.

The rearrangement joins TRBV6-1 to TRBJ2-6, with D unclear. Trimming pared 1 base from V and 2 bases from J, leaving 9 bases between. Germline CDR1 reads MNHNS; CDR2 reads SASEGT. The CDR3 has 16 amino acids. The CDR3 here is CASSEGVAPGANVLTF. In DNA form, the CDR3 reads TGTGCCAGCAGTGAAGGGGTAGCTCCTGGGGCCAACGTCCTGACTTTC.

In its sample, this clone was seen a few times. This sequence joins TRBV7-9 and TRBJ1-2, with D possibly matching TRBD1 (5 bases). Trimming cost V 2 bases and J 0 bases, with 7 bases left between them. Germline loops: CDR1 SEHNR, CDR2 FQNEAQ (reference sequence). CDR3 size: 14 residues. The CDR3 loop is CASSLQGPNYGYTF. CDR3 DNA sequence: TGTGCCAGCAGCTTACAGGGCCCTAACTATGGCTACACCTTC.

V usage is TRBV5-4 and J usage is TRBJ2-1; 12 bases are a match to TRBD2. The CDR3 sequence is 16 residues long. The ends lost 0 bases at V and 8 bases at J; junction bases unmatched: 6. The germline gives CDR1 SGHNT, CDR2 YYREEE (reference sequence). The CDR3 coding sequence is TGTGCCAGCAGCTTGGCAGGGACTAGCGGGCTCGATGAGCAGTTCTTC. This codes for CASSLAGTSGLDEQFF.

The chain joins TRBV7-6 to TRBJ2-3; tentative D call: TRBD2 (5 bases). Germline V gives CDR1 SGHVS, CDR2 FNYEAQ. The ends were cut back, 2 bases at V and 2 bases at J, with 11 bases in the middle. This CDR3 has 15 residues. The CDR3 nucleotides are TGTGCCAGCAGCTTAAATCCCGGGGACACAGATACGCAGTATTTT. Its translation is CASSLNPGDTDTQYF.

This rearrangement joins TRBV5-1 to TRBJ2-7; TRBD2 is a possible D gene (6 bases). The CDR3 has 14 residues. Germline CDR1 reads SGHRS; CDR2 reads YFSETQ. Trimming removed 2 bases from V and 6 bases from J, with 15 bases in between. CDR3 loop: CASSFAGFESEQYF. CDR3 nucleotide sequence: TGCGCCAGCAGCTTCGCGGGGTTCGAGTCCGAGCAGTACTTC.